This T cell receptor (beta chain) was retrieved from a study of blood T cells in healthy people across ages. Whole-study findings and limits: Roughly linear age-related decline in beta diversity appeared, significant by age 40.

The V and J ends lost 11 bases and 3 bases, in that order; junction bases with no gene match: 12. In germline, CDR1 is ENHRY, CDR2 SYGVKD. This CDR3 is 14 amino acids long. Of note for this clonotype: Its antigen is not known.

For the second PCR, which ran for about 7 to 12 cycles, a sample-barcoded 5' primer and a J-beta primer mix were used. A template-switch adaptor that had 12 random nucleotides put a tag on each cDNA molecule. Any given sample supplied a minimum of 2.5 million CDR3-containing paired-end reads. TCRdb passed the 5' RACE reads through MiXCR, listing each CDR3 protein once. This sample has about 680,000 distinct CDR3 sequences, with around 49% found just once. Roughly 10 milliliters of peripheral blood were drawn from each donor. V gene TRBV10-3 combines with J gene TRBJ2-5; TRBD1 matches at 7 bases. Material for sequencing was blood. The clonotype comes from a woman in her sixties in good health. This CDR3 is CAASLGDSEETQYF. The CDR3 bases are TGTGCCGCCAGTCTCGGGGACAGTGAAGAGACCCAGTACTTC.